This TCR beta chain was captured by sequencing in a study of beta chain features in type 1 diabetes. One heparinised draw of blood, averaging around 120 mL, came from each donor. The whole isolated RNA underwent reverse transcription, so sequencing captured expressed TCRB transcripts. Regulatory, naive and central memory T cell samples averaged approximately 3.8 million reads. Only in-frame clones appear in the TCRdb table, and some are missing; sequencing was by immunoSEQ multiplex PCR. The profile covers roughly 340,000 clones, with 10% to 15% appearing a single time and 0.0095% to 0.013% taken by the ten largest. Study-level results: When VDJ junctions were examined, type 1 diabetes patients showed fewer insertions and more deletions. Shorter TCRB CDR3s, moderately but significantly so, marked every one of the four CD4+ subsets in Type 1 diabetes patients.

This clone came up a few times. Its antigen is as yet unknown. CDR3 length: 14 residues. In germline, CDR1 is GTSNPN, CDR2 SVGIG (reference sequence). V shed 0 bases, J shed 2 bases, and the junction held 3 bases outside the gene matches. The genes are TRBV30 and TRBJ2-7, with TRBD2 matching over 8 bases. Material: naive CD4+ T cells from blood. The TCR sequence derives from a woman in her late teens or twenties with type 1 diabetes. This CDR3 reads CAWSVSGGAYEQYF. CDR3 nucleotides: TGTGCCTGGAGTGTTTCGGGAGGGGCCTACGAGCAGTACTTC. Using reference TRBV30 and TRBJ2-7 for the parts outside the CDR3, the full variable domain is SQTIHQWPATLVQPVGSPLSLECTVEGTSNPNLYWYRQAAGRGLQLLFYSVGIGQISSEVPQNLSASRPQDRQFILSSKKLLLSDSGFYLCAWSVSGGAYEQYFGPGTRLTVT.